Below, 20 T cell receptor beta chains from the same sample are listed, as sequenced in a study of cytomegalovirus exposure and HLA in healthy donors. PCR employed 60 Vbeta and 13 Jbeta primers. Produced via immunoSEQ multiplex PCR; TCRdb's table is partial and in-frame only. This table holds more than 85,000 clones, approximately 87% found once. Input material: PBMCs. The receptors shown here come from a man in his forties or fifties in good health and CMV-seronegative.

The chain couples TRBV11-2 to TRBJ2-7; TRBD2 aligns across 9 bases. V shed 5 bases and J 1 base; nucleotides not matched to a gene: 6. Germline V gene data show CDR1 as SGHAT and CDR2 as FQNNGV. This CDR3 has 15 residues. The CDR3 is CASSRPTSGSYEQYF. CDR3 nucleotide sequence: TGTGCCAGCAGCCGCCCGACTAGCGGATCCTACGAGCAGTACTTC.

This clone appeared once. J is TRBJ2-1 and V is TRBV15, with TRBD2 identical over 11 bases. The CDR3 length is 16 residues. The ends lost 4 bases at V and 5 bases at J; junction bases unmatched: 7. In germline, CDR1 is LNHNV, CDR2 YYDKDF (reference sequence). The CDR3 reads CATSTNSGGADNEQFF. DNA for the CDR3: TGTGCCACCAGCACCAATAGCGGGGGGGCCGACAATGAGCAGTTCTTC.

The chain uses TRBV2 and TRBJ1-2; D may be TRBD1 (6 bases). The ends were cut back, 4 bases at V and 6 bases at J, with 12 bases in the middle. Germline CDR1 reads SNHLY; CDR2 reads FYNNEI. CDR3 size: 13 residues. The CDR3 here is CASSGTGIDGYTF. The CDR3 nucleotides are TGTGCCAGCAGTGGTACAGGGATTGATGGCTACACCTTC. The variable domain in full, with the rest retrieved from reference TRBV2 and TRBJ1-2, is EPEVTQTPSHQVTQMGQEVILRCVPISNHLYFYWYRQILGQKVEFLVSFYNNEISEKSEIFDDQFSVERPDGSNFTLKIRSTKLEDSAMYFCASSGTGIDGYTFGSGTRLTVV.

J is TRBJ1-2 and V is TRBV5-3, with no clear D. TRBV5-3 is identified as an open reading frame with a role that is uncertain. This CDR3 comprises 8 residues. Trimming cost V 9 bases and J 7 bases, with 4 bases left between them. The CDR3 DNA sequence: TGTGCCATCGGTGGCTACACCTTC. It translates to CAIGGYTF.

V usage is TRBV5-1 and J usage is TRBJ2-5, with D possibly being TRBD2 (6 bases). CDR3 length equals 14 residues. Germline loops: CDR1 SGHRS, CDR2 YFSETQ. Trimming stripped 0 bases from V and 2 bases from J, with 8 bases between. The CDR3 is CASSLAGVQETQYF. The CDR3 DNA is TGCGCCAGCAGCTTGGCGGGGGTACAAGAGACCCAGTACTTC.

This chain connects TRBV30 to TRBJ1-2, with a weak D call TRBD1 (5 bases). The V end lost 0 bases, the J end lost 4 bases, and 12 bases lay between the germline ends. The CDR3 covers 14 residues. CDR1 and CDR2 (germline): GTSNPN, SVGIG (reference sequence). CDR3 DNA: TGTGCCTGGAGTGTAGGGGCAGTATCCTATGGCTACACCTTC. Its translation is CAWSVGAVSYGYTF. The entire variable domain, with the rest obtained from reference TRBV30 and TRBJ1-2, is as follows: SQTIHQWPATLVQPVGSPLSLECTVEGTSNPNLYWYRQAAGRGLQLLFYSVGIGQISSEVPQNLSASRPQDRQFILSSKKLLLSDSGFYLCAWSVGAVSYGYTFGSGTRLTVV.

The rearrangement joins TRBV10-3 to TRBJ2-3; D is ambiguous. CDR3 length: 13 amino acids. Trimming took 0 bases from V and 4 from J, leaving 5 bases between them. In germline, CDR1 is ENHRY, CDR2 SYGVKD. Here the CDR3 DNA reads TGTGCCATCAGTGAGTCTCCATCAGATACGCAGTATTTT. This sequence encodes CAISESPSDTQYF.

V gene TRBV18 combines with J gene TRBJ2-5, with D hard to call. Trimming pared 2 bases from V and 5 bases from J, leaving 6 bases between. The CDR3 is 12 amino acids. CDR1 and CDR2 (germline): KGHSH, LQKENI. The CDR3 sequence is CASSPSGETQYF. The CDR3 nucleotides are TGTGCCAGCTCACCATCCGGGGAGACCCAGTACTTC.

The chain combines TRBV11-2 with TRBJ1-1; no definite D call. Trimming left V 8 bases short and J 5 bases short, with 12 bases between. The germline gives CDR1 SGHAT, CDR2 FQNNGV. The CDR3 totals 12 residues. CDR3 in amino acids: CASLIGFTEAFF. Written as DNA, the CDR3 is TGTGCCAGCCTGATCGGGTTTACTGAAGCTTTCTTT.

V and J are TRBV30 and TRBJ1-1; D is ambiguous. V shed 5 bases and J shed 4 bases, with 8 bases lying between them. The CDR3 covers 11 residues. Germline V gene lookup returns CDR1 GTSNPN and CDR2 SVGIG (reference sequence). The CDR3 reads CAWSGTTEAFF. DNA of the CDR3: TGTGCCTGGTCAGGTACCACTGAAGCTTTCTTT.

This clone was counted between two and nine times. The rearrangement links TRBV4-3 to TRBJ1-1; 7 bases are shared with TRBD1. Germline CDR1 LGHNA, CDR2 YSLEER. V gave up 3 bases and J gave up 7 bases; unmatched junction bases: 5. The CDR3 consists of 13 residues. CDR3 DNA: TGCGCCAGCAGCCAGAACAGGGGCAGTGAAGCTTTCTTT. Encoded protein: CASSQNRGSEAFF.

This clone was counted between two and nine times. The rearrangement uses TRBV18 and TRBJ2-7; 7 bases fit TRBD1. Germline CDR1 is KGHSH and CDR2 is LQKENI. This CDR3 has 15 amino acids. The ends lost 4 bases at V and 5 bases at J; junction bases unmatched: 11. The CDR3, as DNA: TGTGCCAGCTCACATATCGACAGGGCGAGAGACGAGCAGTACTTC. Translation: CASSHIDRARDEQYF. The entire variable domain, with the rest obtained from reference TRBV18 and TRBJ2-7, is as follows: NAGVMQNPRHLVRRRGQEARLRCSPMKGHSHVYWYRQLPEEGLKFMVYLQKENIIDESGMPKERFSAEFPKEGPSILRIQQVVRGDSAAYFCASSHIDRARDEQYFGPGTRLTVT.

V usage is TRBV5-4 and J usage is TRBJ2-5; weak D call: TRBD2 (7 bases). The V end lost 0 bases, the J end lost 5 bases, and 20 bases lay between the germline ends. The CDR3 is made up of 17 amino acids. CDR1 is SGHNT and CDR2 is YYREEE in the germline V gene (reference sequence). CDR3 amino acids: CASSLEGGGSGAETQYF. The CDR3, as DNA: TGTGCCAGCAGCTTGGAAGGCGGGGGTTCGGGGGCGGAGACCCAGTACTTC.

The V and J genes are TRBV19 and TRBJ2-3; D possibly corresponds to TRBD2 (6 bases). Trimming took 4 bases from V and 3 from J, leaving 20 bases between them. This CDR3 spans 17 amino acids. Germline loops: CDR1 LNHDA, CDR2 SQIVND (reference sequence). The CDR3 reads CASSSPRGGSATDTQYF. CDR3 bases: TGTGCCAGTAGTAGCCCGAGGGGAGGTTCGGCGACAGATACGCAGTATTTT.

The V call is TRBV6-5, the J call TRBJ1-2; D uncertain. This CDR3 contains 14 residues. Looked up from germline, CDR1 is MNHEY and CDR2 is SVGAGI. The V gene lost 0 bases and the J gene lost 4 bases, with 9 bases spanning the gap. The CDR3 DNA is TGTGCCAGCAGTTACTCAGAGGGCTTCTATGGCTACACCTTC. Amino acids: CASSYSEGFYGYTF.

This clone was observed a few times. CDR3 sequence (DNA): TGTGCCAGTAGTATGATCCCGCCAGGGGGTCGCATTCAGTACTTC. This sequence encodes CASSMIPPGGRIQYF. V gene TRBV19 combines with J gene TRBJ2-4; 7 nucleotides align to TRBD1. The germline V gene encodes CDR1 LNHDA and CDR2 SQIVND (reference sequence). The V segment lost 3 bases and the J segment 9 bases; nucleotides outside the gene matches: 11. The CDR3 is made up of 15 amino acids. Based on the CDR3 plus reference TRBV19 and TRBJ2-4, the full variable domain is DGGITQSPKYLFRKEGQNVTLSCEQNLNHDAMYWYRQDPGQGLRLIYYSQIVNDFQKGDIAEGYSVSREKKESFPLTVTSAQKNPTAFYLCASSMIPPGGRIQYFGAGTRLSVL.

The gene calls are TRBV27 and TRBJ2-7; D gene unclear. CDR1 MNHEY and CDR2 SMNVEV come from the germline V gene (reference sequence). Trimming pared 2 bases from V and 4 bases from J, leaving 9 bases between. The CDR3 consists of 13 residues. CDR3 sequence (DNA): TGTGCCAGCAGTTTAGGGCTCAGGTACGAGCAGTACTTC. Its translation is CASSLGLRYEQYF.

This clone was seen a handful of times. The rearrangement uses TRBV15 and TRBJ1-1, with TRBD1 as a possible D gene (5 bases). Germline lookup yields CDR1 LNHNV and CDR2 YYDKDF (reference sequence). V was cut by 3 bases and J by 5 bases, with 13 bases left in between. The CDR3 covers 14 residues. CDR3 loop: CATSSSWGGTEAFF. The CDR3 DNA reads as TGTGCCACCAGCAGTTCTTGGGGGGGGACTGAAGCTTTCTTT.

This clone was counted once. The V call is TRBV2, the J call TRBJ1-1, with 8 bases aligning to TRBD1. CDR1 is SNHLY, CDR2 FYNNEI, per germline. V was clipped by 6 bases and J by 5 bases; unmatched bases: 5. The CDR3 covers 13 residues. The CDR3 is CASSVTGGTEAFF. The CDR3, as DNA: TGTGCCAGCAGCGTAACAGGGGGGACTGAAGCTTTCTTT.

The rearrangement uses TRBV19 and TRBJ1-2; 8 positions match TRBD1. The CDR3 extends over 14 amino acids. V shed 5 bases, J shed 4 bases, and the junction held 6 bases outside the gene matches. Germline V gene lookup returns CDR1 LNHDA and CDR2 SQIVND (reference sequence). The CDR3 sequence: CASSPAGGVYGYTF. Written as DNA, the CDR3 is TGTGCCAGTAGTCCAGCAGGGGGCGTCTATGGCTACACCTTC. Full variable domain (remainder filled in from reference TRBV19 and TRBJ1-2): DGGITQSPKYLFRKEGQNVTLSCEQNLNHDAMYWYRQDPGQGLRLIYYSQIVNDFQKGDIAEGYSVSREKKESFPLTVTSAQKNPTAFYLCASSPAGGVYGYTFGSGTRLTVV.